Following are 22 T cell receptor beta chains from one sample sequenced in a study of control samples from healthy donors and cancer patients (dated by TCRdb to 2020 to 2022). Receptor libraries were prepared by the immunoSEQ multiplex PCR assay. Drawn from immuneACCESS, this table holds only the in-frame rearrangements with V and J called that TCRdb kept. Clones are partly lost; checked studies trace under half to an unresolved V gene and leave the rest unexplained. In this sample the table shows roughly 95,000 clones, 92% of which occur a single time. The ten largest clonotypes hold approximately 3% of the sample. The sample consisted of blood. The receptors derive from a human donor in good health. The donor label of this sample is uncertain.

About this clone itself: At one end the junction does not follow the germline gene, possibly because of a read error. The CDR3: CASSVATPGTGENYGYTF. The CDR3 bases are TGTGCCAGCAGCGTAGCTACCCCAGGGACAGGGGAAAACTACGGCTACACCTTC. This chain connects TRBV9 to TRBJ1-2, with TRBD1 matching over 10 bases. The germline CDR1 and CDR2 sequences are SGDLS and YYNGEE. This CDR3 contains 18 residues.

This clone occurred once. The chain joins TRBV11-3 to TRBJ2-2, with TRBD1 as a possible D gene (5 bases). This CDR3 spans 15 amino acids. V lost 0 bases to trimming and J lost 4 bases, with 9 bases between them. Germline V CDR1 and CDR2: SGHNT, YENEEA. CDR3 loop: CASSLDREVTGELFF. For the CDR3, the DNA is TGTGCCAGCAGCTTAGACAGGGAAGTCACCGGGGAGCTGTTTTTT.

This chain connects TRBV15 to TRBJ2-5; D is uncertain. Germline lookup yields CDR1 LNHNV and CDR2 YYDKDF (reference sequence). Trimming cost V 1 base and J 4 bases, with 13 bases left between them. This CDR3 has 15 amino acids. The CDR3 bases are TGTGCCACCAGCAGAGGCTCCCAGCTAGGAGAGACCCAGTACTTC. Translated: CATSRGSQLGETQYF. The full variable domain, rest sourced from reference TRBV15 and TRBJ2-5, is DAMVIQNPRYQVTQFGKPVTLSCSQTLNHNVMYWYQQKSSQAPKLLFHYYDKDFNNEADTPDNFQSRRPNTSFCFLDIRSPGLGDTAMYLCATSRGSQLGETQYFGPGTRLLVL.

This chain joins TRBV5-5 and TRBJ2-7; possibly TRBD1 for D (6 bases). Trimming left V 3 bases short and J 6 bases short, with 16 bases between. The CDR3 is 14 amino acids. Germline CDR1 reads SGHKS; CDR2 reads YYEKEE (reference sequence). The DNA of the CDR3 is TGTGCCAGCAGCTACACGACAGGCCGGGGCGAGCAGTACGTC. Protein sequence: CASSYTTGRGEQYV.

This chain links TRBV24-1 with TRBJ1-5; 7 nucleotides align to TRBD1. The ends lost 7 bases at V and 4 bases at J; junction bases unmatched: 24. Germline CDR1 is KGHDR and CDR2 is SFDVKD. The CDR3 consists of 20 residues. The CDR3 reads CATSVALTHDREGSNQPQHF. CDR3 sequence (DNA): TGTGCCACCAGCGTTGCTCTAACTCACGACAGGGAAGGGAGTAATCAGCCCCAGCATTTT.

The gene calls are TRBV6-1 and TRBJ1-4, with TRBD1 identical over 7 bases. Per germline, CDR1 MNHNS and CDR2 SASEGT. This CDR3 spans 14 amino acids. Trimming cost V 3 bases and J 6 bases; bases outside gene matches: 4. The CDR3 bases are TGTGCCAGCAGTGAGACAGGGCAGCATGAAAAACTGTTTTTT. Translating it yields CASSETGQHEKLFF.

The V and J genes are TRBV11-2 and TRBJ1-1; no definite D call. The germline V and J ends were trimmed by 3 bases and 9 bases, with 14 bases remaining between them. Germline V gives CDR1 SGHAT, CDR2 FQNNGV. The CDR3 is made up of 13 amino acids. CDR3 DNA: TGTGCCAGCAGCTTGCGGGTTCAAGGGCAAGCTTTCTTT. Its protein product is CASSLRVQGQAFF.

The rearrangement links TRBV27 to TRBJ1-5; D remains ambiguous. The CDR3 length is 13 residues. V shed 10 bases and J shed 4 bases, with 14 bases lying between them. Germline CDR1 is MNHEY and CDR2 is SMNVEV (reference sequence). CDR3 protein: CATRELGNQPQHF. CDR3 nucleotides: TGTGCCACTCGGGAGTTAGGGAATCAGCCCCAGCATTTT.

This clone was seen once. The J gene is TRBJ2-5, the V gene TRBV19, with D maybe TRBD2 (5 bases). The germline gives CDR1 LNHDA, CDR2 SQIVND (reference sequence). V shed 4 bases and J shed 3 bases, with 21 bases lying between them. The CDR3 totals 17 residues. The chain's CDR3 is CASSKSGLAFFEETQYF. CDR3 DNA sequence: TGTGCCAGTAGTAAGTCGGGTCTAGCCTTTTTCGAAGAGACCCAGTACTTC.

The rearrangement links TRBV4-1 to TRBJ2-7; no clear D. Germline loops: CDR1 MGHRA, CDR2 YSYEKL. The CDR3 is 15 amino acids. Trimming stripped 0 bases from V and 0 bases from J, with 9 bases between. The chain's CDR3 is CASSQDPGLSYEQYF. The DNA for the CDR3 is TGCGCCAGCAGCCAAGATCCGGGCCTCTCCTACGAGCAGTACTTC.

Of note for this clone: One end of the junction varies from germline; a read error may be responsible. The chain couples TRBV6-1 to TRBJ1-3, with a tentative D call TRBD1 (5 bases). CDR1 is MNHNS and CDR2 is SASEGT in the germline V gene. This CDR3 spans 15 amino acids. The CDR3: CASSEGTISGNTIYF. CDR3 nucleotides: TGTGCCAGCAGCGAAGGGACTATCTCTGGAAACACCATATATTTT.

The V and J genes are TRBV5-6 and TRBJ2-7, with 10 bases that match TRBD1. The CDR3 is 14 amino acids. Germline values: CDR1 SGHDT, CDR2 YYEEEE. Losses at the gene ends were 3 bases for V and 3 bases for J; bases not matched to a gene: 3. As DNA, the CDR3 is TGTGCCAGCAGCTCCGGGACAGGGGTCTACGAGCAGTACGTC. Encoded protein: CASSSGTGVYEQYV.

This sequence joins TRBV19 and TRBJ2-7; D gene uncertain. Germline V lookup: CDR1 LNHDA, CDR2 SQIVND (reference sequence). This CDR3 has 14 amino acids. Deletions cut 5 bases from V and 2 bases from J, with 13 bases between. The CDR3 is CASSQSDRTYEQYF. CDR3 bases: TGTGCCAGTAGTCAGTCAGATCGAACCTACGAGCAGTACTTC.

The chain links TRBV11-1 to TRBJ2-4; D may be TRBD2 (5 bases). In germline, CDR1 is SGHAT, CDR2 FQDESV (reference sequence). The CDR3 totals 15 residues. V lost 5 bases, J lost 8 bases, and 19 bases lay in between. CDR3 amino acids: CASSLEGQPADIQYF. In nucleotides, the CDR3 is TGTGCCAGCAGCCTTGAGGGCCAACCCGCGGACATTCAGTACTTC.

The J gene is TRBJ2-1, the V gene TRBV5-8; perhaps TRBD1 as D (6 bases). V was pared by 0 bases and J by 6 bases, with 16 bases between. The CDR3 extends over 16 amino acids. Germline-derived CDR1 and CDR2 are SGHTS and YDEGEE. The CDR3 is CASSLGSRGLVNEQFF. The CDR3 DNA reads TGTGCCAGCAGCTTGGGTAGCAGGGGATTAGTCAATGAGCAGTTCTTC.

The chain couples TRBV11-2 to TRBJ1-2; D possibly corresponds to TRBD1 (5 bases). Germline assignment: CDR1 SGHAT and CDR2 FQNNGV. V lost 0 bases, J lost 3 bases, and 11 bases lay in between. The CDR3 sequence is 15 residues long. The CDR3 spells CASSLDRAGDYGYTF. The CDR3 region has the DNA TGTGCCAGCAGCTTAGATCGGGCGGGGGACTATGGCTACACCTTC.

The table lists this clone with a few counts. This rearrangement joins TRBV7-8 to TRBJ2-7; 8 bases fit TRBD1. Germline V gene sequence: CDR1 SGHVS, CDR2 FQNEAQ. V gave up 5 bases and J gave up 2 bases; unmatched junction bases: 11. CDR3 size: 16 residues. CDR3 in DNA: TGTGCCAGCAGCCCAGTCACCGGGACAGGAACCTACGAGCAGTACGTC. This translates into CASSPVTGTGTYEQYV.

This chain uses TRBV5-1 with TRBJ2-7; 10 nucleotides line up with TRBD1. Trimming cost V 4 bases and J 4 bases; bases outside gene matches: 8. The germline CDR1 and CDR2 sequences are SGHRS and YFSETQ. This CDR3 contains 15 residues. CDR3 sequence: CASSAGQGTGYEQYV. CDR3 coding DNA: TGCGCCAGCAGCGCGGGACAGGGGACTGGGTACGAGCAGTACGTC.

This clone appeared a single time. The chain uses TRBV9 and TRBJ2-3, with TRBD2 identical over 7 bases. The junction had 10 bases not matched to a gene; V was cut back by 3 bases and J by 0 bases. CDR1 is SGDLS, CDR2 YYNGEE, per germline. The CDR3 spans 17 residues. The CDR3, as DNA: TGTGCCAGCAGCGCCTCCTCCGGGAGGTCTAGCACAGATACGCAGTATTTT. Translating gives CASSASSGRSSTDTQYF.

The chain has TRBV28 and TRBJ2-5; TRBD2 agrees at 8 bases. J lost 5 bases, V lost 4 bases, and 9 bases had no gene match. The CDR3 loop spans 15 amino acids. The germline V gene encodes CDR1 MDHEN and CDR2 SYDVKM. The CDR3: CASSYRAGGLETQYF. CDR3 in DNA: TGTGCCAGCAGTTATCGGGCGGGGGGCCTGGAGACCCAGTACTTC.

This chain connects TRBV2 to TRBJ2-2; the D gene could be TRBD1 or TRBD2 (5 bases each). The CDR3 is 15 residues long. Per the germline V gene, CDR1 is SNHLY and CDR2 is FYNNEI. V lost 7 bases and J 1 base, leaving 13 bases between the germline ends. DNA for the CDR3: TGTGCCAGCAATATTGGGGACCTGAACACCGGGGAGCTGTTTTTT. As protein: CASNIGDLNTGELFF.

The chain links TRBV2 to TRBJ1-2, with D possibly TRBD1 on 5 matching bases. The V gene's germline CDR1 is SNHLY and CDR2 FYNNEI. The CDR3 spans 12 residues. Trimming pared 6 bases from V and 5 bases from J, leaving 10 bases between. CDR3 in DNA: TGTGCCAGCAGGGGGGACGGGTATGGCTACACCTTC. Its translation: CASRGDGYGYTF.